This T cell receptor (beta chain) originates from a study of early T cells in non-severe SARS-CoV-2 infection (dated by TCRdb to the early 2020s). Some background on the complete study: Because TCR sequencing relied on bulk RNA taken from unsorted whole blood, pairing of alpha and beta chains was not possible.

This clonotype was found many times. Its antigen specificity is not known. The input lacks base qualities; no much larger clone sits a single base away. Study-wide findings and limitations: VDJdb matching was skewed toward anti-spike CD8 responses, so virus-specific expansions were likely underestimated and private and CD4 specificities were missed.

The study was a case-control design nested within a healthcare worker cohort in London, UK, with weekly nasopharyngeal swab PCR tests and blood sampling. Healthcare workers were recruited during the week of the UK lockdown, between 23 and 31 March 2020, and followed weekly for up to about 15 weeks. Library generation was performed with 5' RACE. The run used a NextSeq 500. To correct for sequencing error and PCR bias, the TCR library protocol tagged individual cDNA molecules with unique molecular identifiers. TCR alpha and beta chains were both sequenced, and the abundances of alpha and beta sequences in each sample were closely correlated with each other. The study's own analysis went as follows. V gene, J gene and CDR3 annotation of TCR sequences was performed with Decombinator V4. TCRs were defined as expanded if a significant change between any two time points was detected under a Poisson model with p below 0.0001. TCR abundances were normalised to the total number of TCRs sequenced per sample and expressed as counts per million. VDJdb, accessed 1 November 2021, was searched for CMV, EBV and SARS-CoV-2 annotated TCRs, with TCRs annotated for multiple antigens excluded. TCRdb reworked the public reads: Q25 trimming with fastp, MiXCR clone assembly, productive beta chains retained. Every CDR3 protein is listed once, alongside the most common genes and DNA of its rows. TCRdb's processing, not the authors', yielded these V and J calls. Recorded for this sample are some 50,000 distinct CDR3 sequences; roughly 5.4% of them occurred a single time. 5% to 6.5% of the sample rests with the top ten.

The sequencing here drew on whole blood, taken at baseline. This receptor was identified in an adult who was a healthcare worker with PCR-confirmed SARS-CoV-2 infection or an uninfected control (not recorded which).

The CDR3 region reads CASSSTSGRAQYNEQFF. The bases read TGCGCCAGCAGCTCTACTAGCGGGAGGGCCCAGTACAATGAGCAGTTCTTC. Here the chain combines TRBV5-1 and TRBJ2-1; the junction holds 13 bases that match TRBD2. Trimming leaves V shorter by 3 bases and J shorter by 4 bases, with the junction holding 7 bases beyond the gene matches. The CDR3 runs 17 amino acids, cysteine and phenylalanine included. The kept DNA is CDR3 alone, 51 bases in frame from the first base. Per the germline V gene, SGHRS is the CDR1 and YFSETQ is the CDR2.